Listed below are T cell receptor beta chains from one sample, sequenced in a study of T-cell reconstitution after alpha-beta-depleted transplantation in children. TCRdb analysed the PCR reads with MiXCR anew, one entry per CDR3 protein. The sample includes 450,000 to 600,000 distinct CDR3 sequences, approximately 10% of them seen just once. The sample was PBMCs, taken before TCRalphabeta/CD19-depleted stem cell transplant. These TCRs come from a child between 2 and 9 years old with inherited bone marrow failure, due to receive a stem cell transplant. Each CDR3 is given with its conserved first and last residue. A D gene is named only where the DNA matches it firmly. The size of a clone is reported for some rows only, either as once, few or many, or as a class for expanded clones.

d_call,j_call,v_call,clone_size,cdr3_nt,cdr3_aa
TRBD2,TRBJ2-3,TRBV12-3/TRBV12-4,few,TGTGCCAGCAGTCCCGGGGGGGCGGGGGATACGCAGTATTTT,CASSPGGAGDTQYF
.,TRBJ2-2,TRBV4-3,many,TGCGCCAGCAGCCAAGAGCTAGTAGGGATATACACGGGGGAGCTGTTTTTT,CASSQELVGIYTGELFF
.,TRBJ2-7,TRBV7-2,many,TGTGCCAGCAGCTTAGATTTGTCATACGAGCAGTACTTC,CASSLDLSYEQYF
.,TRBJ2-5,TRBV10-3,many,TGTGCCATCAGTGACGCTCCGAATCGGGAGACCCAGTACTTC,CAISDAPNRETQYF
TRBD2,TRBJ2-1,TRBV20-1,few,TGCAGTGCGACCGGACTAGCGGGAGGGAGCCGCGAGCAGTTCTTC,CSATGLAGGSREQFF
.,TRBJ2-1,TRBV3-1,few,TGTGCCAGCAGCCAAAGGCCCAGCCTCTACAATGAGCAGTTCTTC,CASSQRPSLYNEQFF
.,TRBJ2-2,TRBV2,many,TGTGCTACGGTTTGGGTGGAGACCGGGGAGCTGTTTTTT,CATVWVETGELFF
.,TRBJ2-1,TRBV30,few,TGTGCCTGGAGTTTAGGGGGAATTGAGCAGTTCTTC,CAWSLGGIEQFF
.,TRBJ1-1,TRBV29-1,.,TGCAGCGCCCCGGGAGGTTCCACTGAAGCTTTCTTT,CSAPGGSTEAFF
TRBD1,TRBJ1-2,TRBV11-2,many,TGTGCCAGCAGCTTACCCGGACAGGGAATGACCTATGGCTACACCTTC,CASSLPGQGMTYGYTF
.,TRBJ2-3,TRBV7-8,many,TGTGCCAGCATTCCCTTCCGAGGGAGGAATGCGGATACGCAGTATTTT,CASIPFRGRNADTQYF
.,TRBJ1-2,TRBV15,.,TGTGCCACCAGCAGAGGACAGTTCCGGGGCTACACCTTC,CATSRGQFRGYTF
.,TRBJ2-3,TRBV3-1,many,TGTGCCAGCAGCCAAGCGACTATCACAGATACGCAGTATTTT,CASSQATITDTQYF
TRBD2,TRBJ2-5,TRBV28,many,TGTGCCAGCAGCGTAGCGGGAGGGATAAAAGAGACCCAGTACTTC,CASSVAGGIKETQYF
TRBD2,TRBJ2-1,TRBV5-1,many,TGCGCCAGCAGCGGAGGGACTAGCGGGGAATCCTACAATGAGCAGTTCTTC,CASSGGTSGESYNEQFF
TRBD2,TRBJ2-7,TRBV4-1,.,TGCGCCAGCAGTCTAATTAGCGGGAGGGGCGGCGAGCAGTACTTC,CASSLISGRGGEQYF
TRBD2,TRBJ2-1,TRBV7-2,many,TGTGCCAGCAGCTTAGAGGGGACTAGCGGTTACGAGCAGTTCTTC,CASSLEGTSGYEQFF
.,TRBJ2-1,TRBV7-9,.,TGTGCCAGCAGCACCACGGGTACCTTAGACAAAGAGCAGTTCTTC,CASSTTGTLDKEQFF
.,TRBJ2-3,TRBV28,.,TGTGCCAGCAGTTTTCCCCGGGACAACACAGATACGCAGTATTTT,CASSFPRDNTDTQYF
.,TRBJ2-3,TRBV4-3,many,TGCGCCAGCAGCCAAGATGGGGACAACACAGATACGCAGTATTTT,CASSQDGDNTDTQYF
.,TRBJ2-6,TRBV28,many,TGTGCCAGCAGCCCACAGAGCTCTGGGGCCAACGTCCTGACTTTC,CASSPQSSGANVLTF
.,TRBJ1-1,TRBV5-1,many,TGCGCCAGCAGCACCAGGGGCGGGATGCCTGAAGCTTTCTTT,CASSTRGGMPEAFF
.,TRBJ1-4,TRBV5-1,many,TGCGCCAGCAGTAGCGAGCCAACGGGGAGTATAGGCGAAAAACTGTTTTTT,CASSSEPTGSIGEKLFF
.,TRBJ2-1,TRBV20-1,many,TGCAGTGCTAGTAAGAGCTCGGTCCCTGAGCAGTTCTTC,CSASKSSVPEQFF
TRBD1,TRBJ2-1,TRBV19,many,TGTGCCAGTAGTGAGACAGGGGGCACCTTTACCTACAATGAGCAGTTCTTC,CASSETGGTFTYNEQFF
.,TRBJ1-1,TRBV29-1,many,TGCAGCGTTGAACGGGACACTGAAGCTTTCTTT,CSVERDTEAFF
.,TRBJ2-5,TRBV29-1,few,TGCAGCGTGAGCGCGGGGGCGAACCAAGAGACCCAGTACTTC,CSVSAGANQETQYF
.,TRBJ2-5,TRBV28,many,TGTGCCAGCACCGCCCGAGACAGCCAAGAGACCCAGTACTTC,CASTARDSQETQYF
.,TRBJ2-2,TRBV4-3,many,TGCGCCAGCAGCCAGGGCAGGCCCACCGGGGAGCTGTTTTTT,CASSQGRPTGELFF
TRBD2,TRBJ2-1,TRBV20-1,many,TGCAGTGCTAGATATAGCGGGAGTGTATCCTACAATGAGCAGTTCTTC,CSARYSGSVSYNEQFF
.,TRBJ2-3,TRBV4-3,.,TGCGCCAGCAGCCAAGTAATGTTCAGCACAGATACGCAGTATTTT,CASSQVMFSTDTQYF
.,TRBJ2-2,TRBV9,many,TGTGCCAGCAGCGTAGACGGGCGCTTGGCCAACACCGGGGAGCTGTTTTTT,CASSVDGRLANTGELFF
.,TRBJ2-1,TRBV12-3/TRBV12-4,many,TGTGCCAGCAGTTTTGGTTCTGGGGGACGGGTTTACAATGAGCAGTTCTTC,CASSFGSGGRVYNEQFF
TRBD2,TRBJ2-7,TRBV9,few,TGTGCCAGCAGCCCCCAACCGGGACTAGCCTACGAGCAGTACTTC,CASSPQPGLAYEQYF
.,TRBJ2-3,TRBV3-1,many,TGTGCCAGCAGCCCCCAGGGAGATAGTAGCACAGATACGCAGTATTTT,CASSPQGDSSTDTQYF
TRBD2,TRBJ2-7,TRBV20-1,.,TGCAGTGCTAGAGGGCGGGGGGTGTTCGACGAGCAGTACTTC,CSARGRGVFDEQYF
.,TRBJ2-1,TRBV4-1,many,TGCGCCAGCAGACCGGGGCTTGGCAATGAGCAGTTCTTC,CASRPGLGNEQFF
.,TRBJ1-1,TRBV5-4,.,TGTGCCAGCAGCTGGGGGTCGGGGAACACTGAAGCTTTCTTT,CASSWGSGNTEAFF
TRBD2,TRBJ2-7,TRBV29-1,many,TGCAGCGTCGGCGGACTAGCGGGAGACGAGCAGTACTTC,CSVGGLAGDEQYF
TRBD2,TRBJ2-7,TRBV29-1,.,TGCAGCGTTGCCCGGGACTACCTCTTTAGGGAGCAGTACTTC,CSVARDYLFREQYF
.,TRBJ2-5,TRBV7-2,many,TGTGCCAGCAGCTTTCGGCAGACCCAAGAGACCCAGTACTTC,CASSFRQTQETQYF
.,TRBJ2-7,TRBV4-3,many,TGCGCCAGCAGCCAAGTTGGAATTCTGGGGGAGTACGAGCAGTACTTC,CASSQVGILGEYEQYF
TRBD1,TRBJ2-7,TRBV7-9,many,TGTGCCAGCAGGCCCGTCGAACAGGGGGACTACGAGCAGTACTTC,CASRPVEQGDYEQYF
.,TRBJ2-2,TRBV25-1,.,TGTGCCAGAAGTTTTGAGGCCGGGGAGCTGTTTTTT,CARSFEAGELFF
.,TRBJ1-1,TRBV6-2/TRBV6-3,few,TGTGCCAGCACCCTAGGTTGGAACACTGAAGCTTTCTTT,CASTLGWNTEAFF
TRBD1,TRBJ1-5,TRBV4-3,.,TGCGCCAGCAGCCAAGATTCCAGGGGGGGTCAGCCCCAGCATTTT,CASSQDSRGGQPQHF
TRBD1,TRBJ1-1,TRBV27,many,TGTGCCAGCAGTTTATCCAGAGGACAGGGCGATACTGAAGCTTTCTTT,CASSLSRGQGDTEAFF
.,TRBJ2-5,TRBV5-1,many,TGCGCCAGCAGCCTGCGTAGCGACGGGGAGACCCAGTACTTC,CASSLRSDGETQYF
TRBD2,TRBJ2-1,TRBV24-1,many,TGTGCCACCAGTGACCGACTAGCTGCTGAGCAGTTCTTC,CATSDRLAAEQFF
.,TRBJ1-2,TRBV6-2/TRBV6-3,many,TGTGCCAGCCGGTACGACAGCTATGGCTACACCTTC,CASRYDSYGYTF
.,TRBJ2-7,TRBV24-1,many,TGTGCCACCAGTGAGTTGTGGGGGAACGAGCAGTACTTC,CATSELWGNEQYF
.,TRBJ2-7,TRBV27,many,TGTGCCAGCTCGAACATGGGCAATTCCTACGAGCAGTACTTC,CASSNMGNSYEQYF
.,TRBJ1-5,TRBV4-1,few,TGCGCCAGCAGCCATCCTGTGCGAGGTCGAGGGGATAGCAATCAGCCCCAGCATTTT,CASSHPVRGRGDSNQPQHF
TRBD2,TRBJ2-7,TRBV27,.,TGTGCCAGCAGTTTAGGGACTAGCGGGGCCGGCGAGCAGTACTTC,CASSLGTSGAGEQYF